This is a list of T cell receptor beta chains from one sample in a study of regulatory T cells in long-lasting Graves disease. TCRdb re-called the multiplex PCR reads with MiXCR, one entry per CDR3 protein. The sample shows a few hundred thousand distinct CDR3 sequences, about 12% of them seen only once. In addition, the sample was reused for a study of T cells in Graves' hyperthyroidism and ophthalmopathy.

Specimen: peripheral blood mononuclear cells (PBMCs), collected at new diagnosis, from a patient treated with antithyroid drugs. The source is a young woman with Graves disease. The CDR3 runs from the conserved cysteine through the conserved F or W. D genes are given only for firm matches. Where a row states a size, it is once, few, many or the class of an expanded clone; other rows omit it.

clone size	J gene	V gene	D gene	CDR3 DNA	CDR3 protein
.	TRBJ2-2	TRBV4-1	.	TGCGCCGGCAGCCAAGGAGCGGCTTCCACCGGGGAGCTGTTTTTT	CAGSQGAASTGELFF
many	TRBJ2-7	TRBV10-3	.	TGTGCCATTACCTCAACAGGGACCAACTCCTACGAGCAGTACTTC	CAITSTGTNSYEQYF
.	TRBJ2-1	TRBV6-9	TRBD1	TGTGCCAGCAGTTCCCCGAGGGGGACAGGGATCAATGAGCAGTTCTTC	CASSSPRGTGINEQFF
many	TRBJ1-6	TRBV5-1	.	TGCGCCAGCAGCGCTACGGGTCTTACGGTCTATAATTCACCCCTCCACTTT	CASSATGLTVYNSPLHF
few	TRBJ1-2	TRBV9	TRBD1	TGTGCCAGCAGCGTAGGGCAGGGGGGTAACTATGGCTACACCTTC	CASSVGQGGNYGYTF
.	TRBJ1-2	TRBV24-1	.	TGTGCCACCAGTGATTTGTCAGGGGAAGGTGGCTACACCTTC	CATSDLSGEGGYTF
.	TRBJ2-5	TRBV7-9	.	TGTGCCAGCAGCCCAGAGGAGGGGTACCAAGAGACCCAGTACTTC	CASSPEEGYQETQYF
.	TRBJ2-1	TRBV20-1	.	TGCAGTGCTTTTCCCTATGTGACTGAGCAGTTCTTC	CSAFPYVTEQFF
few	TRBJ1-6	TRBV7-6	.	TGTGCCAGCAGCTTGGGGTCGCTGAGACATGTGGATTCACCCCTCCACTTT	CASSLGSLRHVDSPLHF
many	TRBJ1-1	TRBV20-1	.	TGCAGTGCTAGCAGGGGCCCGAACACTGAAGCTTTCTTT	CSASRGPNTEAFF
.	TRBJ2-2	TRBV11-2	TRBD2	TGTGCCAGCAGCTTTTGGGGGGGGAACACCGGGGAGCTGTTTTTT	CASSFWGGNTGELFF
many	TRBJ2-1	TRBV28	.	TGTGCCAGCAGTTTGACTGCTTTTGGTGAGCAGTTCTTC	CASSLTAFGEQFF
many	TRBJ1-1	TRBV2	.	TGTGCCAGCAACTTTTTGGGAGGGAACACTGAAGCTTTCTTT	CASNFLGGNTEAFF
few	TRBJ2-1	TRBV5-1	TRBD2	TGCGCCAGCAGGGCACTAGCGGTCTCCTACAATGAGCAGTTCTTC	CASRALAVSYNEQFF
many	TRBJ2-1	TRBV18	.	TGTGCCAGCTCACCAGAATTAAATGAGCAGTTCTTC	CASSPELNEQFF
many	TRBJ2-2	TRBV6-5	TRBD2	TGTGCCAGCAGTTATTGGGTAGCGGGAGGTACGGCCGGGGAGCTGTTTTTT	CASSYWVAGGTAGELFF
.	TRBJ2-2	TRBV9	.	TGTGCCAGCAGCGGACGGGAGAACACCGGGGAGCTGTTTTTT	CASSGRENTGELFF
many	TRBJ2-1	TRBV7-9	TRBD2	TGTGCCAGCAGCTCTACAAAGACTAGCGGCTCCTACAATGAGCAGTTCTTC	CASSSTKTSGSYNEQFF
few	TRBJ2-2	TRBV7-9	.	TGTGCCAGCAGCCCTTTCCTGAACACCGGGGAGCTGTTTTTT	CASSPFLNTGELFF
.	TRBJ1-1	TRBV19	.	TGTGCCACCGTCGATTCGGGGGTCCTAACTGAAGCTTTCTTT	CATVDSGVLTEAFF
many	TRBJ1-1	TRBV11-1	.	TGTGCCAGCAGCTCGTGGGGGCCCCTTAACACTGAAGCTTTCTTT	CASSSWGPLNTEAFF
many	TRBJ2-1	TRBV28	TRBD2	TGTGCCAGCTCCTCTCCGGACGGGGGACTAGCGATCAATGAGCAGTTCTTC	CASSSPDGGLAINEQFF
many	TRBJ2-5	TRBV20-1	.	TGCAGTGCTTGGGCAAGGGGATCCGGAGAGACCCAGTACTTC	CSAWARGSGETQYF
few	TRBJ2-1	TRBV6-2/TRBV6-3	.	TGTGCCAGCACCCAGGGGACTAATGAGCAGTTCTTC	CASTQGTNEQFF
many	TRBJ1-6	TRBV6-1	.	TGTGCCAGCAGTCTCCGACAAGACCAGAGCTCCTATAATTCACCCCTCCACTTT	CASSLRQDQSSYNSPLHF
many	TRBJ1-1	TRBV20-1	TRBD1	TGCAGTGCTAGAGATTACCAGGGGGCAGGGGACACTGAAGCTTTCTTT	CSARDYQGAGDTEAFF
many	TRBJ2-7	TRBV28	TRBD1	TGTGCCAGCAGTTCCAGAGACAGGGCCTACGAGCAGTACTTC	CASSSRDRAYEQYF
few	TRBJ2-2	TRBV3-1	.	TGTGCCAGCAGCAGACAGGAATCCTTTGCCCAATCCGGGGAGCTGTTTTTT	CASSRQESFAQSGELFF
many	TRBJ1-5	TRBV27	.	TGTGCCAGCAGTCCCCTCAGGTATAGCAATCAGCCCCAGCATTTT	CASSPLRYSNQPQHF
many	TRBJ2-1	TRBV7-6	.	TGTGCCAGCTCTGATCGACGGGAGTCAGGCTCCTACAATGAGCAGTTCTTC	CASSDRRESGSYNEQFF
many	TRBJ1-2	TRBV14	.	TGTGCCAGCAGCCAAGAATCGCGGGGGCTAACCCGTGGCTACACCTTC	CASSQESRGLTRGYTF